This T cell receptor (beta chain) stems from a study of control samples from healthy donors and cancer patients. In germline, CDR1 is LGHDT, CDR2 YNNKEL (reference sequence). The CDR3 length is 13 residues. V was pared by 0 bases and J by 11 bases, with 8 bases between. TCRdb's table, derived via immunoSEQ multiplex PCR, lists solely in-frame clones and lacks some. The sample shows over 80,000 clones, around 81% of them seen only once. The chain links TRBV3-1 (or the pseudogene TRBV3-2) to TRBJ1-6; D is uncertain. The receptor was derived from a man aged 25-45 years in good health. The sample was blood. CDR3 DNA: TGTGCCAGCAGCCAAGATTGGAGTGCACCCCTCCACTTT. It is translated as CASSQDWSAPLHF.